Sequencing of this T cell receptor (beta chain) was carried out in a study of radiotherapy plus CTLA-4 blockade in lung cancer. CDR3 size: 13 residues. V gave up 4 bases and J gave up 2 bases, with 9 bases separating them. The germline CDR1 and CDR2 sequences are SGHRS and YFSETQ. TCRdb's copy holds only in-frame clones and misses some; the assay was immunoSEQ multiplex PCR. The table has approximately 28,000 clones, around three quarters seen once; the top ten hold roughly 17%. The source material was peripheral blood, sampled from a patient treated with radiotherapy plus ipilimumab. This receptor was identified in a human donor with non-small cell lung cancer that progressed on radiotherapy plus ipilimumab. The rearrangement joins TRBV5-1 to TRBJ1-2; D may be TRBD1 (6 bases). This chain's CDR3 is CASSNQGNYGYTF. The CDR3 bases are TGCGCCAGCAGCAATCAGGGGAACTATGGCTACACCTTC.